This T cell receptor (beta chain) was recorded in a study of cytomegalovirus exposure and HLA in healthy donors. Concerning this clone: Other DNA sequences of this sample code for an identical CDR3.

13 Jbeta primers and 60 Vbeta primers were used for the PCR. Repertoires were generated with immunoSEQ multiplex PCR, while TCRdb's copy carries only in-frame clones and drops some. The table lists 200,000 to 300,000 clones, 82% of them singletons, with around 5.7% in the top ten. Germline V gene sequence: CDR1 SGDLS, CDR2 YYNGEE. The CDR3 runs 13 residues. Trimming took off 0 bases at V and 4 bases at J, with 6 bases between the two ends. This receptor was taken from a middle-aged woman in good health and CMV-seropositive. The sequenced material came from PBMCs. The chain carries TRBV9 and TRBJ2-3; D is uncertain. The DNA for the CDR3 is TGTGCCAGCAGCGTAGGAGGCGCAGATACGCAGTATTTT. It codes for CASSVGGADTQYF.